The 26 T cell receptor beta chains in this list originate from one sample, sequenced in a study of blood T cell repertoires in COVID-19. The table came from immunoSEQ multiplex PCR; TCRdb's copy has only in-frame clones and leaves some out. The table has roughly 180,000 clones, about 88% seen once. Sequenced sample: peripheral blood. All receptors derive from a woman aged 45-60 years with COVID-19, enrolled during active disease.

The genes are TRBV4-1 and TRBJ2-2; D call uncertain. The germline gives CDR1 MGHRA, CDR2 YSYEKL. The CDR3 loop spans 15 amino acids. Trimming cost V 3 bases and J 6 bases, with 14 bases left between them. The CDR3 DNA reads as TGCGCCAGCAGCCAGCAGAACGGGTTTGCCGGGGAGCTGTTTTTT. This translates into CASSQQNGFAGELFF.

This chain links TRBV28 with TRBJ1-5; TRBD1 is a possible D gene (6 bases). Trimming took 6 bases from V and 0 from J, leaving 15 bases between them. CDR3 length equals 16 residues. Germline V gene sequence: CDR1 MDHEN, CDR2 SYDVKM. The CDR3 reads CASSQGGPYSNQPQHF. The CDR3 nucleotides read TGTGCCAGCAGCCAAGGGGGACCTTATAGCAATCAGCCCCAGCATTTT.

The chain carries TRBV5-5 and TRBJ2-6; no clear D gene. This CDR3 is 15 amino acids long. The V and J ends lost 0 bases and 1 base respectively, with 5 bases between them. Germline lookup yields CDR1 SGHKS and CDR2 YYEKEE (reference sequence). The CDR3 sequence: CASSLGGSGANVLTF. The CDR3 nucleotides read TGTGCCAGCAGCTTGGGAGGATCTGGGGCCAACGTCCTGACTTTC.

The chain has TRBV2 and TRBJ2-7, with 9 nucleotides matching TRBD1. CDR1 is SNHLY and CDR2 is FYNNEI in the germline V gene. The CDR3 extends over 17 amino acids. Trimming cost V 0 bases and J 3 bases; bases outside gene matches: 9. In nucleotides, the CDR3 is TGTGCCAGCAGTGAAGCTAGTCCGGGACAGGGTGGCTACGAGCAGTACTTC. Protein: CASSEASPGQGGYEQYF.

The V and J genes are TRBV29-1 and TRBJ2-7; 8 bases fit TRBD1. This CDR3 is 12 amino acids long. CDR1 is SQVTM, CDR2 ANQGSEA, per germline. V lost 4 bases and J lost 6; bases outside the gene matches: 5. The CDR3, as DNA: TGCAGCGTTGCTACAGGGGGAGGCGAGCAGTACTTC. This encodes CSVATGGGEQYF.

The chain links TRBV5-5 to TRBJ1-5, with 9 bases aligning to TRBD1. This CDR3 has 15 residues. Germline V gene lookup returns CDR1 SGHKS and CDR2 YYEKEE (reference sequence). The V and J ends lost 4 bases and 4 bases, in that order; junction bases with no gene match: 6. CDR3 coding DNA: TGTGCCAGCAGCGGGACCGGGACAGGGAATCAGCCCCAGCATTTT. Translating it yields CASSGTGTGNQPQHF.

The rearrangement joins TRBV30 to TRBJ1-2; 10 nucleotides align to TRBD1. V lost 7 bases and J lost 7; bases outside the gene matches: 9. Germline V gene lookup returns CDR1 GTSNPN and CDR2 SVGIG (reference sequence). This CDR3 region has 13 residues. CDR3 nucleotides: TGTGCCTTCCCGGGACAGGGGCTTTTTGGCTACACCTTC. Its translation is CAFPGQGLFGYTF.

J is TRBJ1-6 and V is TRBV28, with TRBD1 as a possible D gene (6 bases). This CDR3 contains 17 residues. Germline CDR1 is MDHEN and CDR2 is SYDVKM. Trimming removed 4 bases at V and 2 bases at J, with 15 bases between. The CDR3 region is CASSSPAGVTYNSPLHF. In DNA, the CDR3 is TGTGCCAGCAGTTCCCCTGCAGGGGTAACCTATAATTCACCCCTCCACTTT.

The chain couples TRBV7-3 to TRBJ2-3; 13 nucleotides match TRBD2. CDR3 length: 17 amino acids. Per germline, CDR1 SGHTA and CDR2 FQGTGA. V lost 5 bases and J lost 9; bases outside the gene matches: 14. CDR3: CASSPRTSGGSEGTQYF. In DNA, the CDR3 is TGTGCCAGCAGCCCGAGGACTAGCGGGGGTAGCGAGGGGACGCAGTATTTT.

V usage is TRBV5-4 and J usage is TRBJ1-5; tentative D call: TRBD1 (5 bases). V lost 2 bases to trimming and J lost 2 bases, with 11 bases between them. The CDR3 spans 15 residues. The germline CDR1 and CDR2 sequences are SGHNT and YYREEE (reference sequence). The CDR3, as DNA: TGTGCCAGCAGCTTCGGGGGATCGGGCAATCAGCCCCAGCATTTT. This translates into CASSFGGSGNQPQHF.

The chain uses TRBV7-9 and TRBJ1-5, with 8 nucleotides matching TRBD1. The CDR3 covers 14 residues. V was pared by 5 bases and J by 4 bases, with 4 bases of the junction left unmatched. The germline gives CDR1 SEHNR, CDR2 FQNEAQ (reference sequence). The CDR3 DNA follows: TGTGCCAGCAGCCACAGGGGGTCAAATCAGCCCCAGCATTTT. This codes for CASSHRGSNQPQHF.

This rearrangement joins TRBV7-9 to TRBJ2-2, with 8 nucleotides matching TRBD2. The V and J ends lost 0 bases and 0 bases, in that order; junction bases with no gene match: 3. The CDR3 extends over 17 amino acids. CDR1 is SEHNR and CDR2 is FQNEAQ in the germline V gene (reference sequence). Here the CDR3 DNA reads TGTGCCAGCAGCTTAGCAGGTAGCGGGACGAACACCGGGGAGCTGTTTTTT. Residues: CASSLAGSGTNTGELFF.

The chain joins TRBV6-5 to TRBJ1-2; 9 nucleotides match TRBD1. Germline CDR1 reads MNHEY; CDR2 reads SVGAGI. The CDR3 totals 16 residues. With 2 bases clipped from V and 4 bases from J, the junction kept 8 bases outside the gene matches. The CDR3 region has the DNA TGTGCCAGCAGTTACGCCAATCCGGGACAGGGCTATGGCTACACCTTC. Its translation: CASSYANPGQGYGYTF.

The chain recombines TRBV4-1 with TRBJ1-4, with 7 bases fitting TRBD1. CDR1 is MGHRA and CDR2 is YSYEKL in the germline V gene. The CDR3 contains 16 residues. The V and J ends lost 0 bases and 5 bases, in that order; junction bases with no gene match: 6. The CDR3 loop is CASSQEKGQHNEKLFF. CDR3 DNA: TGCGCCAGCAGCCAAGAGAAGGGACAGCACAATGAAAAACTGTTTTTT.

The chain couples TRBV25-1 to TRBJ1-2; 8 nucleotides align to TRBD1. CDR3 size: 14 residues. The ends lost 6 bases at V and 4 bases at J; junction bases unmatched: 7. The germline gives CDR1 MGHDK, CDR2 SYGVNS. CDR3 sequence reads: CASRETGDAYGYTF. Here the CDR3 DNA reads TGTGCCAGCAGGGAGACAGGGGATGCCTATGGCTACACCTTC.

In DNA form, the CDR3 reads TGTGCCAGCAGCTTAACAGGGGTAGGCCAGCCCCAGCATTTT. It is translated as CASSLTGVGQPQHF. The chain employs TRBV7-9 and TRBJ1-5, with TRBD1 identical over 7 bases. V lost 2 bases to trimming and J lost 7 bases; unmatched junction nucleotides: 5. The CDR3 consists of 14 residues. Germline assignment: CDR1 SEHNR and CDR2 FQNEAQ (reference sequence).

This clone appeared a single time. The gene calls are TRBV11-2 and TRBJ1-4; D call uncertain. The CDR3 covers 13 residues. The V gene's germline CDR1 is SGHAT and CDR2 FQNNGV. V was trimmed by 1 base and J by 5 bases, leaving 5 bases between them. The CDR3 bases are TGTGCCAGCAGCTTAGGTCCAAATGAAAAACTGTTTTTT. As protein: CASSLGPNEKLFF.

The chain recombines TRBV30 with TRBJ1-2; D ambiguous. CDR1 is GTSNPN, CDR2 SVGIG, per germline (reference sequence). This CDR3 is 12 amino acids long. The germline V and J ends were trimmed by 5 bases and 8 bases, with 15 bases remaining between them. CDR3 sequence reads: CAWGGRVRGYTF. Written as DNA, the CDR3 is TGTGCCTGGGGAGGGCGGGTGCGAGGCTACACCTTC.

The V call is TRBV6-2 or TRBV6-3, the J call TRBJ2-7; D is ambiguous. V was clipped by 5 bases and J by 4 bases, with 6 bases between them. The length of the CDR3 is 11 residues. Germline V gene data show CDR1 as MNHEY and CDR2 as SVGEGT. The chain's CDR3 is CASSNIYEQYF. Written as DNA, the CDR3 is TGTGCCAGCAGTAACATATACGAGCAGTACTTC.

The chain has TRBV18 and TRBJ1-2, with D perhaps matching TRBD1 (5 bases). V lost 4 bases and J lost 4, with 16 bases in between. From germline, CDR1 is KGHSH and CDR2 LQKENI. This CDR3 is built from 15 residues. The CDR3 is CASSLGTGGGYGYTF. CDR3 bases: TGTGCCAGCTCACTTGGGACGGGAGGTGGCTATGGCTACACCTTC.

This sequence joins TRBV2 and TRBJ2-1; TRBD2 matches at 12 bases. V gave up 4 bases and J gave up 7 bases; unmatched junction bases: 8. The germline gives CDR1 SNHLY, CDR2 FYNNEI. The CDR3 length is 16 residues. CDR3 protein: CASSGTSGVLRNEQFF. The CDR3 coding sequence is TGTGCCAGCAGTGGGACTAGCGGGGTATTACGTAATGAGCAGTTCTTC. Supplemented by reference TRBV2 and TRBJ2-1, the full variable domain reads EPEVTQTPSHQVTQMGQEVILRCVPISNHLYFYWYRQILGQKVEFLVSFYNNEISEKSEIFDDQFSVERPDGSNFTLKIRSTKLEDSAMYFCASSGTSGVLRNEQFFGPGTRLTVL.

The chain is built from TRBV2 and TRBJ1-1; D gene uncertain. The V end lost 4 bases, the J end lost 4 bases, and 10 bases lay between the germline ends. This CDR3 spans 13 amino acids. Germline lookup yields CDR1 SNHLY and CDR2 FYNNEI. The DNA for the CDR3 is TGTGCCAGCAGTGCTGTTGGGAGCACTGAAGCTTTCTTT. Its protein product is CASSAVGSTEAFF.

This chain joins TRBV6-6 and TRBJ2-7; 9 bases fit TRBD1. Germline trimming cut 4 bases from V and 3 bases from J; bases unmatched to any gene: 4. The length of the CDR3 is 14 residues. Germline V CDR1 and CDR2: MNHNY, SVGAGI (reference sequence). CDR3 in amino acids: CASSWGQGFYEQYF. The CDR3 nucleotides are TGTGCCAGCAGTTGGGGACAGGGATTCTACGAGCAGTACTTC.

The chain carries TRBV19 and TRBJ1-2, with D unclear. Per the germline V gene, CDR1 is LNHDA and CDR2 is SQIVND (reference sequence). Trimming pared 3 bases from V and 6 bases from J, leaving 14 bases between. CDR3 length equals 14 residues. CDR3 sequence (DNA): TGTGCCAGTAGTATCATCACGCGCGGGCATGGCTACACCTTC. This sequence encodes CASSIITRGHGYTF.

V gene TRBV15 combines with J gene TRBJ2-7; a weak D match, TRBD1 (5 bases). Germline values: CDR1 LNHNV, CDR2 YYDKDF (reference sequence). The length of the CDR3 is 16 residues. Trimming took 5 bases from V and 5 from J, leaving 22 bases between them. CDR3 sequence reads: CATSPRSYGRVDEQYF. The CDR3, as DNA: TGTGCCACCAGCCCCCGGAGCTACGGCAGGGTTGACGAGCAGTACTTC.

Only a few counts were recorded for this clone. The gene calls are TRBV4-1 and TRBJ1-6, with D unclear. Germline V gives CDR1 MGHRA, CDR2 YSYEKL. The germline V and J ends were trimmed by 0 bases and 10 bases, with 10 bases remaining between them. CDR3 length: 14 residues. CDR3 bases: TGCGCCAGCAGCCAAGAAGACCGCGGATCACCCCTCCACTTT. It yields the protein CASSQEDRGSPLHF.